The 23 T cell receptor beta chains reported below all come from one sample, sequenced in a study of CD8+ T cells in alopecia areata. RNA was extracted and reverse transcribed into cDNA as the sequencing template. Assay: immunoSEQ multiplex PCR; the TCRdb copy retains only in-frame clones and omits some. Found here are 140,000 to 150,000 clones, 62% of them singletons; the top ten hold roughly a third. Material for sequencing was CD8+ T cells sorted from blood. These receptors all come from a human donor in good health.

This chain connects TRBV13 to TRBJ2-7; 8 bases are shared with TRBD2. From germline, CDR1 is PRHDT and CDR2 FYEKMQ (reference sequence). This CDR3 is 15 amino acids long. Trimming removed 5 bases from V and 0 bases from J; junction bases left unmatched: 6. This CDR3 reads CASSHRSGSSYEQYF. For the CDR3, the DNA is TGTGCCAGCAGCCACAGAAGCGGGAGCTCCTACGAGCAGTACTTC.

The chain employs TRBV30 and TRBJ2-3, with TRBD2 as a possible D gene (7 bases). V dropped 2 bases and J dropped 3 bases, with 12 bases sitting between them. The CDR3 runs 14 residues. Germline V CDR1 and CDR2: GTSNPN, SVGIG (reference sequence). This CDR3 is CAWSLEGGTDTQYF. CDR3 sequence (DNA): TGTGCCTGGAGTCTAGAGGGGGGGACAGATACGCAGTATTTT.

V is TRBV20-1 and J is TRBJ2-7; the D is unclear. Deletions cut 5 bases from V and 7 bases from J, with 9 bases between. The CDR3 extends over 10 amino acids. Germline V CDR1 and CDR2: DFQATT, SNEGSKA (reference sequence). The DNA of the CDR3 is TGCAGTGCTCATGCAGTAGAGCAGTACTTC. It translates to CSAHAVEQYF.

The genes are TRBV27 and TRBJ2-7, with 9 bases fitting TRBD1. The CDR3 has 15 amino acids. The J segment lost 1 base and the V segment lost 3 bases, leaving 4 bases of the junction unmatched. Germline V gives CDR1 MNHEY, CDR2 SMNVEV (reference sequence). The DNA for the CDR3 is TGTGCCAGCAGTTTCTCCGGACAGGGGTCCTACGAGCAGTACTTC. Translation gives CASSFSGQGSYEQYF.

This clone was seen a single time. This chain uses TRBV28 with TRBJ2-5, with no clear D. CDR1 MDHEN and CDR2 SYDVKM come from the germline V gene. Trimming stripped 4 bases from V and 0 bases from J, with 12 bases between. The CDR3 is 15 amino acids. The CDR3 protein is CASSSRWFNQETQYF. The CDR3 bases are TGTGCCAGCAGTTCGAGGTGGTTCAACCAAGAGACCCAGTACTTC.

The gene calls are TRBV2 and TRBJ1-1; D remains ambiguous. Germline CDR1 and CDR2: SNHLY and FYNNEI. V lost 8 bases, J lost 2 bases, and 6 bases lay in between. The CDR3 runs 11 residues. CDR3: CASGSNTEAFF. The CDR3 DNA is TGTGCCAGCGGTAGCAACACTGAAGCTTTCTTT.

In DNA form, the CDR3 reads TGTGCCAGCAGTAGGGATAGGGGAACAGATACGCAGTATTTT. This sequence encodes CASSRDRGTDTQYF. This chain connects TRBV6-5 to TRBJ2-3, with D possibly TRBD1 on 5 matching bases. V dropped 5 bases and J dropped 3 bases, with 12 bases sitting between them. The length of the CDR3 is 14 residues. Germline lookup yields CDR1 MNHEY and CDR2 SVGAGI.

This clone was observed a few times. The V and J genes are TRBV7-9 and TRBJ2-3; tentatively, D is TRBD2 (5 bases). The ends were cut back, 5 bases at V and 0 bases at J, with 15 bases in the middle. Germline CDR1 reads SEHNR; CDR2 reads FQNEAQ (reference sequence). This CDR3 spans 16 amino acids. CDR3 nucleotides: TGTGCCAGCAGCCCCTCTAGCTGGAGTAGCACAGATACGCAGTATTTT. As protein: CASSPSSWSSTDTQYF. The full variable domain, completed using reference TRBV7-9 and TRBJ2-3, is DTGVSQNPRHKITKRGQNVTFRCDPISEHNRLYWYRQTLGQGPEFLTYFQNEAQLEKSRLLSDRFSAERPKGSFSTLEIQRTEQGDSAMYLCASSPSSWSSTDTQYFGPGTRLTVL.

The rearrangement joins TRBV28 to TRBJ1-1; unclear D gene. The CDR3 is 13 residues long. CDR1 and CDR2 from the germline V gene are MDHEN and SYDVKM. Trimming took off 7 bases at V and 6 bases at J, with 15 bases between the two ends. In DNA, the CDR3 is TGTGCCAGCACCCTGTGGGTGGAATCTGAAGCTTTCTTT. Its translation: CASTLWVESEAFF.

This clone was recorded only once. The chain is built from TRBV5-4 and TRBJ1-2; D not certain. The CDR3 consists of 14 residues. CDR1 is SGHNT, CDR2 YYREEE, per germline (reference sequence). The V gene lost 10 bases and the J gene lost 6 bases, with 22 bases spanning the gap. The CDR3 region is CAGLRALGNDGYTF. In DNA form, the CDR3 reads TGTGCCGGGCTCAGAGCATTGGGGAATGATGGCTACACCTTC. The whole variable domain, remainder taken from reference TRBV5-4 and TRBJ1-2, is ETGVTQSPTHLIKTRGQQVTLRCSSQSGHNTVSWYQQALGQGPQFIFQYYREEENGRGNFPPRFSGLQFPNYSSELNVNALELDDSALYLCAGLRALGNDGYTFGSGTRLTVV.

This clone showed up just once. The J gene is TRBJ2-7, the V gene TRBV2; D call uncertain. The CDR3 contains 13 residues. V was shortened by 7 bases and J by 3 bases, with 13 bases between the two germline ends. CDR1 is SNHLY and CDR2 is FYNNEI in the germline V gene. DNA for the CDR3: TGTGCCAGCACAGGCGGAGAGCACTACGAGCAGTACTTC. It yields the protein CASTGGEHYEQYF.

This clone was found a few times. This chain links TRBV7-9 with TRBJ2-1; TRBD2 matches 11 bases. The CDR3 is 17 amino acids. V gave up 3 bases and J gave up 5 bases; unmatched junction bases: 9. CDR1 SEHNR and CDR2 FQNEAQ come from the germline V gene (reference sequence). The CDR3 DNA is TGTGCCAGCAGCTTCGTGGGGACGGGACTAGCGGACAATGAGCAGTTCTTC. Encoded protein: CASSFVGTGLADNEQFF.

Only one count was recorded for this clone. Written as DNA, the CDR3 is TGTGCCTGGAGTGTAGGGACAGGGGGATCTGGAGAGACCCAGTACTTC. Its protein product is CAWSVGTGGSGETQYF. This chain uses TRBV30 with TRBJ2-5; 11 bases are shared with TRBD1. The junction had 7 bases not matched to a gene; V was cut back by 0 bases and J by 4 bases. The germline gives CDR1 GTSNPN, CDR2 SVGIG (reference sequence). The CDR3 has 16 residues.

This clone has a single count. This chain connects TRBV11-1 to TRBJ2-1, with 15 bases that match TRBD2. With V trimmed by 3 bases and J by 7 bases, 7 bases remained unmatched. The CDR3 is 17 residues long. Looked up from germline, CDR1 is SGHAT and CDR2 is FQDESV (reference sequence). CDR3 loop: CASSLPRGLAGGNEQFF. The DNA for the CDR3 is TGTGCCAGCAGCTTGCCGCGCGGACTAGCGGGAGGGAATGAGCAGTTCTTC.

The chain recombines TRBV9 with TRBJ2-7; possibly TRBD1 for D (5 bases). Per germline, CDR1 SGDLS and CDR2 YYNGEE. V was shortened by 3 bases and J by 4 bases, with 17 bases between the two germline ends. The CDR3 totals 15 residues. The CDR3 coding sequence is TGTGCCAGCAGCGAATCAGGGCTGGAAGATTACGAGCAGTACTTC. It codes for CASSESGLEDYEQYF. The full variable domain, rest sourced from reference TRBV9 and TRBJ2-7, is DSGVTQTPKHLITATGQRVTLRCSPRSGDLSVYWYQQSLDQGLQFLIQYYNGEERAKGNILERFSAQQFPDLHSELNLSSLELGDSALYFCASSESGLEDYEQYFGPGTRLTVT.

The V call is TRBV4-1, the J call TRBJ2-7; D ambiguous. Deletions cut 1 base from V and 7 bases from J, with 8 bases between. This CDR3 has 12 amino acids. In germline, CDR1 is MGHRA, CDR2 YSYEKL. The CDR3 nucleotides are TGCGCCAGCAGCCAAGGTTATTCGGAGCAGTACTTC. Translation gives CASSQGYSEQYF.

This clone was found a few times. V and J are TRBV11-2 and TRBJ2-3; D remains unclear. The V gene lost 5 bases and the J gene lost 6 bases, with 6 bases spanning the gap. Germline V gene sequence: CDR1 SGHAT, CDR2 FQNNGV. The CDR3 extends over 11 amino acids. CDR3 DNA sequence: TGTGCCAGCAGCCGTGTGGATACGCAGTATTTT. As protein: CASSRVDTQYF.

This clone was found a few times. V is TRBV21-1 and J is TRBJ1-1; the table's D call TRBD1 went unverified against the DNA. TRBV21-1 is assigned pseudogene status. The CDR3 has 13 amino acids. The CDR3 DNA follows: TGTGCCAGCAGCAGTACAGGGAACACTGAAGCTTTCTTT. Encoded protein: CASSSTGNTEAFF.

V is TRBV23-1 and J is TRBJ1-3, with D uncertain. TRBV23-1 is an ORF, and what it does is uncertain. V was pared by 0 bases and J by 0 bases, with 9 bases between. The CDR3 is made up of 16 amino acids. The CDR3, as DNA: TGCGCCAGCAGTCAATCAGTGCGGTTCTCTGGAAACACCATATATTTT. This sequence encodes CASSQSVRFSGNTIYF.

This clone was seen only a few times. The CDR3 loop is CASGYNEQFF. The CDR3 DNA sequence: TGTGCCAGCGGTTACAATGAGCAGTTCTTC. The chain couples TRBV25-1 to TRBJ2-1; D call uncertain. Looked up from germline, CDR1 is MGHDK and CDR2 is SYGVNS. The germline V and J ends were trimmed by 8 bases and 4 bases, with 3 bases remaining between them. The CDR3 extends over 10 amino acids. The full variable domain, rest sourced from reference TRBV25-1 and TRBJ2-1, is EADIYQTPRYLVIGTGKKITLECSQTMGHDKMYWYQQDPGMELHLIHYSYGVNSTEKGDLSSESTVSRIRTEHFPLTLESARPSHTSQYLCASGYNEQFFGPGTRLTVL.

The chain is built from TRBV29-1 and TRBJ2-7; D gene ambiguous. The CDR3 sequence is 14 residues long. Trimming took off 1 base at V and 1 base at J, with 11 bases between the two ends. Per germline, CDR1 SQVTM and CDR2 ANQGSEA. CDR3 residues: CSVEAPDGSYEQYF. For the CDR3, the DNA is TGCAGCGTTGAAGCGCCGGACGGATCCTACGAGCAGTACTTC.

Here the CDR3 DNA reads TGCAGTGCTAGCGTCTCCTACGAGCAGTACTTC. Its protein product is CSASVSYEQYF. V is TRBV20-1 and J is TRBJ2-7; D not resolved. Germline loops: CDR1 DFQATT, CDR2 SNEGSKA (reference sequence). Trimming took off 3 bases at V and 0 bases at J, with 3 bases between the two ends. This CDR3 has 11 amino acids.

J is TRBJ1-3 and V is TRBV29-1; D ambiguous. Between the trimmed V and J ends, which lost 7 bases and 2 bases, there was a span of 6 bases. The CDR3 runs to 11 residues. CDR1 is SQVTM and CDR2 is ANQGSEA in the germline V gene. For the CDR3, the DNA is TGCAGCGCTAGAGCTGGAAACACCATATATTTT. Its protein is CSARAGNTIYF.